The present TCR beta chain was sequenced within a study of T cells in Graves' hyperthyroidism and ophthalmopathy. What was amplified from RNA transcripts were TCR beta CDR3 regions. HTBI primers were used for first-round RT-PCR of the TCR CDR3. TCRdb reprocessed the multiplex PCR reads via MiXCR and lists one record per CDR3 protein. The sample holds approximately 400,000 distinct CDR3 sequences; approximately 13% are singletons and the top ten take 8% to 13%. The CDR3 loop spans 13 amino acids. CDR1 is DFQATT and CDR2 is SNEGSKA in the germline V gene (reference sequence). V was clipped by 2 bases and J by 1 base, with 8 bases between them.

This receptor was identified in a woman aged 55-69 years with Graves' hyperthyroidism. What was sequenced was blood. V gene TRBV20-1 combines with J gene TRBJ2-5; D not certain. The CDR3 sequence is CSARSLVQETQYF. Here the CDR3 DNA reads TGCAGTGCTAGATCCCTAGTCCAAGAGACCCAGTACTTC.